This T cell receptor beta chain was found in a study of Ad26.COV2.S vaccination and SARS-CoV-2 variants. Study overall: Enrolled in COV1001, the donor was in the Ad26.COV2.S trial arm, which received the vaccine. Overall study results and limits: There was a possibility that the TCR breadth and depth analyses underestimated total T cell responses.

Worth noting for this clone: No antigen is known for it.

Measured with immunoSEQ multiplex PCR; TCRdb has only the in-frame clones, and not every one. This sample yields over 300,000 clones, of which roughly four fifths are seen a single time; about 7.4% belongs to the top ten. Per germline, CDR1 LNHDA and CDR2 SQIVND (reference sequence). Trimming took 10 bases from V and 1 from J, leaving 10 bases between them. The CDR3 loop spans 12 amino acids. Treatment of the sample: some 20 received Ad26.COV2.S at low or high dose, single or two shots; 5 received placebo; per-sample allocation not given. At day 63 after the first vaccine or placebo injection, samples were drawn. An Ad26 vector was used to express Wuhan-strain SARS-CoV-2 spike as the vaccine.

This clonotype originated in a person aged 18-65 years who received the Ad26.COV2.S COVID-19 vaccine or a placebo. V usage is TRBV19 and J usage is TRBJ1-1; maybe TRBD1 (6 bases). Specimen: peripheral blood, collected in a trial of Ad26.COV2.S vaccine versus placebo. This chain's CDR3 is CATLQGNTEAFF. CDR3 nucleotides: TGTGCCACGCTACAGGGGAACACTGAAGCTTTCTTT. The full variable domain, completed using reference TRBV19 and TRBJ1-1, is DGGITQSPKYLFRKEGQNVTLSCEQNLNHDAMYWYRQDPGQGLRLIYYSQIVNDFQKGDIAEGYSVSREKKESFPLTVTSAQKNPTAFYLCATLQGNTEAFFGQGTRLTVV.